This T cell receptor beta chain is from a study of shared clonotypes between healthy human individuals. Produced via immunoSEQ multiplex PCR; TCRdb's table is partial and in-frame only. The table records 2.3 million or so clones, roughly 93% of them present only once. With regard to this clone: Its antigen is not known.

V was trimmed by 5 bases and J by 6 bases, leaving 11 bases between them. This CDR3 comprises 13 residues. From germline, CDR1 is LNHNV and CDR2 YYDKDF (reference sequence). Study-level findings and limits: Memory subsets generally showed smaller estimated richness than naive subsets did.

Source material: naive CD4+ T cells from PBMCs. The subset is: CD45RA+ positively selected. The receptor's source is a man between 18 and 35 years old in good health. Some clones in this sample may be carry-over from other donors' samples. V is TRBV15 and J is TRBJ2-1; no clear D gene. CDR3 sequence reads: CATSARTANEQFF. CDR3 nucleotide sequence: TGTGCCACCAGCGCACGGACCGCCAATGAGCAGTTCTTC.